This T cell receptor beta chain emerged from a study of blood T cell repertoires in COVID-19. This clone was counted only a few times. The CDR3 has 16 residues. The J segment lost 4 bases and the V segment lost 0 bases, leaving 4 bases of the junction unmatched. CDR1 is SGHRS, CDR2 YFSETQ, per germline. Libraries were prepared by immunoSEQ multiplex PCR; TCRdb keeps only in-frame clonotypes and omits some of them. The sample gives roughly 60,000 clones, 72% of which show up once; approximately 5% is in the top ten. Followed over time, Seattle patients had been enrolled while infection was active. The sequence came from a woman aged 70 to 79 with COVID-19, enrolled during active disease. The sequenced material came from peripheral blood. The rearrangement links TRBV5-1 to TRBJ1-4; 9 bases line up with TRBD1. The CDR3 reads CASSLATGGGNEKLFF. The CDR3 DNA is TGCGCCAGCAGCTTGGCAACAGGGGGCGGTAATGAAAAACTGTTTTTT.